Presented here are 21 T cell receptor beta chains from one specimen sequenced in a study of T cell repertoires in cytomegalovirus infection. TCRdb independently ran MiXCR on the reads; one entry per CDR3 protein. In the table there are 51,000 or so distinct CDR3 sequences, about 20% of which are singletons. These TCRs' antigens remain unknown. The input for sequencing was CD8+ T cells from cultured PBMCs, taken from culture after CMV antigen stimulation. These TCRs come from a human donor in good health (CMV status not recorded). Some clones in this sample may be carry-over from other donors' samples.

This clonotype was counted between two and nine times. This sequence joins TRBV7-2 and TRBJ2-5; 10 bases agree with TRBD1. CDR1 SGHTA and CDR2 FQGNSA come from the germline V gene. The CDR3 totals 14 residues. With 7 bases clipped from V and 4 bases from J, the junction kept 6 bases outside the gene matches. CDR3 sequence (DNA): TGTGCCAGCAAAACCGACAGGGGGCTAGAGACCCAGTACTTC. This gives the protein CASKTDRGLETQYF.

The V gene is TRBV12-5, the J gene TRBJ2-1; weak D call: TRBD1 (5 bases). Trimming took off 3 bases at V and 4 bases at J, with 7 bases between the two ends. The V gene's germline CDR1 is LGHNT and CDR2 FRNRAP. The CDR3 is 13 amino acids. CDR3 in DNA: TGTGCTAGTGGTTTAGGGGAATACAATGAGCAGTTCTTC. Translating gives CASGLGEYNEQFF.

The table lists this clonotype with a few counts. The J gene is TRBJ2-3, the V gene TRBV7-8, with D possibly TRBD1 on 6 matching bases. Looked up from germline, CDR1 is SGHVS and CDR2 is FQNEAQ. There are 15 residues in the CDR3. The V and J ends lost 7 bases and 5 bases respectively, with 19 bases between them. The CDR3, as DNA: TGTGCCAGCATAGTTTCGAAACCCAGGGGAGATACGCAGTATTTT. Amino acid sequence: CASIVSKPRGDTQYF.

The rearrangement joins TRBV6-5 to TRBJ2-7; 9 bases match TRBD2. Germline assignment: CDR1 MNHEY and CDR2 SVGAGI. This CDR3 spans 15 amino acids. Trimming at V came to 0 bases and at J to 4 bases, leaving 4 bases not matched to a gene. CDR3 nucleotide sequence: TGTGCCAGCAGTTACTCGGCTAGCGGGGAATACGAGCAGTACTTC. Encoded protein: CASSYSASGEYEQYF.

This clonotype has a handful of counts. This chain uses TRBV7-9 with TRBJ1-1; D is undetermined. The CDR3 runs 15 residues. Germline CDR1 is SEHNR and CDR2 is FQNEAQ (reference sequence). V lost 1 base, J lost 0 bases, and 9 bases lay in between. CDR3 region: CASSLEGSMNTEAFF. The CDR3 coding sequence is TGTGCCAGCAGCTTAGAGGGATCCATGAACACTGAAGCTTTCTTT.

The chain uses TRBV7-2 and TRBJ2-2; 8 nucleotides agree with TRBD2. V shed 2 bases, J shed 5 bases, and the junction held 13 bases outside the gene matches. The germline gives CDR1 SGHTA, CDR2 FQGNSA. The CDR3 extends over 18 amino acids. The CDR3 coding sequence is TGTGCCAGCAGCTTAACCGGGACTAGTCCTACAAAGACCGGGGAGCTGTTTTTT. It translates to CASSLTGTSPTKTGELFF. Full variable domain (missing parts from reference TRBV7-2 and TRBJ2-2): GAGVSQSPSNKVTEKGKDVELRCDPISGHTALYWYRQSLGQGLEFLIYFQGNSAPDKSGLPSDRFSAERTGGSVSTLTIQRTQQEDSAVYLCASSLTGTSPTKTGELFFGEGSRLTVL.

This clonotype was seen only a few times. CDR3 nucleotide sequence: TGTGCCAGCAGCCCCGGGGGGGCAACGAACACTGAAGCTTTCTTT. Amino acids: CASSPGGATNTEAFF. The V gene is TRBV7-6, the J gene TRBJ1-1; maybe TRBD1 (6 bases). This CDR3 has 15 residues. Germline V gene sequence: CDR1 SGHVS, CDR2 FNYEAQ. Trimming left V 5 bases short and J 1 base short, with 14 bases between.

This chain uses TRBV20-1 with TRBJ2-7, with TRBD2 identical over 7 bases. CDR1 is DFQATT and CDR2 is SNEGSKA in the germline V gene (reference sequence). With 0 bases clipped from V and 4 bases from J, the junction kept 12 bases outside the gene matches. The CDR3 contains 16 residues. The CDR3, as DNA: TGCAGTGCTAGAGATTCGTTCACTAGCGTTACGTACGAGCAGTACTTC. Amino acid sequence: CSARDSFTSVTYEQYF.

CDR3 residues: CASSQDRGTGAYEQYF. The CDR3 DNA is TGCGCCAGCAGCCAAGATCGTGGGACAGGGGCCTACGAGCAGTACTTC. The chain couples TRBV4-1 to TRBJ2-7; TRBD1 matches 10 bases. Germline assignment: CDR1 MGHRA and CDR2 YSYEKL. The CDR3 is made up of 16 amino acids. Trimming cost V 0 bases and J 2 bases; bases outside gene matches: 4.

There are a few counts of this clonotype. The rearrangement joins TRBV6-6 to TRBJ2-5; 7 nucleotides match TRBD2. The CDR3 extends over 15 amino acids. Germline CDR1 reads MNHNY; CDR2 reads SVGAGI (reference sequence). The V gene end was trimmed by 9 bases and the J gene end by 0 bases; junction bases not matched to a gene: 10. In nucleotides, the CDR3 is TGTGCCAGTTGCGGCGCGGGGGATCACCAAGAGACCCAGTACTTC. Amino acid sequence: CASCGAGDHQETQYF.

The rearrangement uses TRBV9 and TRBJ1-3; TRBD1 aligns across 7 bases. CDR1 and CDR2 from the germline V gene are SGDLS and YYNGEE. V shed 3 bases, J shed 5 bases, and the junction held 11 bases outside the gene matches. The CDR3 loop spans 16 amino acids. The CDR3 coding sequence is TGTGCCAGCAGCGAGGGTTCGGGACAGAGAAGAAACACCATATATTTT. Amino acids: CASSEGSGQRRNTIYF. Variable domain in full (rest from reference TRBV9 and TRBJ1-3): DSGVTQTPKHLITATGQRVTLRCSPRSGDLSVYWYQQSLDQGLQFLIQYYNGEERAKGNILERFSAQQFPDLHSELNLSSLELGDSALYFCASSEGSGQRRNTIYFGEGSWLTVV.

This rearrangement joins TRBV6-1 to TRBJ1-5; D ambiguous. With 6 bases removed from V and 3 bases from J, the gap between germline ends came to 12 bases. Germline V gives CDR1 MNHNS, CDR2 SASEGT. The CDR3 runs to 14 residues. The CDR3 nucleotides are TGTGCCAGCAGCAGACGGGAGGTCAATCAGCCCCAGCATTTT. This gives the protein CASSRREVNQPQHF.

This clonotype has just a few counts. The V call is TRBV7-3, the J call TRBJ2-7; no reliable D call. The CDR3 spans 9 residues. From germline, CDR1 is SGHTA and CDR2 FQGTGA. V was shortened by 8 bases and J by 5 bases, with 4 bases between the two germline ends. The CDR3 sequence: CASRHEQYF. The CDR3 coding sequence is TGTGCCAGCCGCCACGAGCAGTACTTC. The full variable domain, with the rest looked up from reference TRBV7-3 and TRBJ2-7, is GAGVSQTPSNKVTEKGKYVELRCDPISGHTALYWYRQSLGQGPEFLIYFQGTGAADDSGLPNDRFFAVRPEGSVSTLKIQRTERGDSAVYLCASRHEQYFGPGTRLTVT.

The V gene is TRBV11-2, the J gene TRBJ1-1; no reliable D call. The CDR3 extends over 14 amino acids. Germline-derived CDR1 and CDR2 are SGHAT and FQNNGV. V was pared by 0 bases and J by 7 bases, with 12 bases between. The CDR3 spells CASSLDTGWFEAFF. The DNA of the CDR3 is TGTGCCAGCAGCTTAGATACTGGGTGGTTTGAAGCTTTCTTT.

The V call is TRBV7-6, the J call TRBJ2-7; 8 bases agree with TRBD1. The germline V gene encodes CDR1 SGHVS and CDR2 FNYEAQ. With 5 bases clipped from V and 5 bases from J, the junction kept 11 bases outside the gene matches. This CDR3 is built from 15 residues. DNA for the CDR3: TGTGCCAGCAGCCCATGGACAGGGAAAAGCGACGAGCAGTACTTC. Protein product: CASSPWTGKSDEQYF.

Only a few counts were recorded for this clonotype. This chain uses TRBV6-6 with TRBJ2-2; no firm D call. The CDR3 has 10 amino acids. In germline, CDR1 is MNHNY, CDR2 SVGAGI (reference sequence). V gave up 8 bases and J gave up 14 bases, with 12 bases separating them. The CDR3 sequence: CASPPTYLFF. The CDR3 coding sequence is TGTGCCAGCCCCCCGACATACCTGTTTTTT.

The chain recombines TRBV6-5 with TRBJ2-3; weak D call: TRBD1 (6 bases). V lost 0 bases, J lost 5 bases, and 15 bases lay in between. Germline V CDR1 and CDR2: MNHEY, SVGAGI. The CDR3 extends over 16 amino acids. The CDR3 spells CASSYSPGTGKDTQYF. As DNA, the CDR3 is TGTGCCAGCAGTTACTCTCCAGGAACAGGGAAAGATACGCAGTATTTT.

J is TRBJ2-7 and V is TRBV6-6, with D perhaps matching TRBD1 (6 bases). Germline CDR1 is MNHNY and CDR2 is SVGAGI (reference sequence). The CDR3 is made up of 13 amino acids. Trimming took 8 bases from V and 0 from J, leaving 11 bases between them. The CDR3 sequence: CASGQGLSYEQYF. The DNA of the CDR3 is TGTGCCAGCGGTCAGGGGCTCTCCTACGAGCAGTACTTC.

This clonotype has more than one count but fewer than ten. The rearrangement links TRBV7-2 to TRBJ2-7, with 9 bases that match TRBD2. Germline V lookup: CDR1 SGHTA, CDR2 FQGNSA. V was clipped by 0 bases and J by 5 bases; unmatched bases: 5. The CDR3 has 15 residues. The DNA for the CDR3 is TGTGCCAGCAGCTTAGCTGGCGGGGGGGGACACGAGCAGTACTTC. Translation gives CASSLAGGGGHEQYF. The complete variable domain, with remaining parts taken from reference TRBV7-2 and TRBJ2-7, reads GAGVSQSPSNKVTEKGKDVELRCDPISGHTALYWYRQSLGQGLEFLIYFQGNSAPDKSGLPSDRFSAERTGGSVSTLTIQRTQQEDSAVYLCASSLAGGGGHEQYFGPGTRLTVT.

This clonotype was recorded at least ten times. The chain employs TRBV4-1 and TRBJ2-7; weak D call: TRBD2 (6 bases). The CDR3 extends over 12 amino acids. Trimming pared 5 bases from V and 5 bases from J, leaving 10 bases between. Germline V CDR1 and CDR2: MGHRA, YSYEKL. The CDR3 protein is CASSIREDEQYF. CDR3 nucleotides: TGCGCCAGCAGCATCAGGGAGGACGAGCAGTACTTC.

CDR3 DNA: TGTGCCAGCAGTGAGAGCGGGGGGCCCCAAGAGACCCAGTACTTC. Translation: CASSESGGPQETQYF. This chain links TRBV2 with TRBJ2-5, with 9 bases that match TRBD2. Trimming removed 3 bases from V and 1 base from J; junction bases left unmatched: 3. Germline V gives CDR1 SNHLY, CDR2 FYNNEI. The CDR3 is 15 residues long.